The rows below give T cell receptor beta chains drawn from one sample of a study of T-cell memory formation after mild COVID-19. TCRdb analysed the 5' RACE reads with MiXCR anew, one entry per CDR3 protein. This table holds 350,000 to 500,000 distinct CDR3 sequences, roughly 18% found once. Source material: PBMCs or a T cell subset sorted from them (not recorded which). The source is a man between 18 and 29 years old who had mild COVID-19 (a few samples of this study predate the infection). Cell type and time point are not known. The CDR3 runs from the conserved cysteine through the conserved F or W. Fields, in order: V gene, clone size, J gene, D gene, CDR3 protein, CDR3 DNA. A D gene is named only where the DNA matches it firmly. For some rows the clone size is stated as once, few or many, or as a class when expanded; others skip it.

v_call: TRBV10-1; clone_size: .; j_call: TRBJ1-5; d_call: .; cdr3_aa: CASSFVLAALGF; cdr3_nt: TGCGCCAGCAGTTTTGTTTTGGCAGCCCTGGGTTTT
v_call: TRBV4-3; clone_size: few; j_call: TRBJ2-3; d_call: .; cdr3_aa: CASSRTITAGNTDTQYF; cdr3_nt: TGCGCCAGCAGCCGGACGATAACGGCGGGGAATACAGATACGCAGTATTTT
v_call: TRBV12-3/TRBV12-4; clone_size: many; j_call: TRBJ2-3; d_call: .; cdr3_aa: CASSLGGGDHLGQYF; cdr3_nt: TGTGCCAGCAGTTTAGGGGGGGGCGACCACCTCGGGCAGTATTTT
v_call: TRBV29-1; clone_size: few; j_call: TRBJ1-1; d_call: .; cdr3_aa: CSAQVGRGAAFF; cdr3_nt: TGCAGCGCCCAAGTAGGCAGGGGAGCTGCTTTCTTT
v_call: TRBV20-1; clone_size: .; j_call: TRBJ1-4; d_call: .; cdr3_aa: CSVFPVNEKLFF; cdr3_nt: TGCAGTGTATTCCCGGTGAATGAAAAACTGTTTTTT
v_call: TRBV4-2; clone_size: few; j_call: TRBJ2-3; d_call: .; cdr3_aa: CASSQYSADTQYF; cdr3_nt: TGTGCCAGCAGCCAATATAGCGCGGATACGCAGTATTTT
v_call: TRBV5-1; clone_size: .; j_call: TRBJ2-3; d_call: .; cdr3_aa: CASSRGQGDTQYF; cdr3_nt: TGCGCCAGCAGCCGGGGGCAGGGAGATACGCAGTATTTT
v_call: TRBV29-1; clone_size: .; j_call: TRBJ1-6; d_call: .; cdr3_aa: CSVAVDQNSPLHF; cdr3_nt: TGCAGCGTGGCCGTGGACCAGAATTCACCCCTCCACTTT
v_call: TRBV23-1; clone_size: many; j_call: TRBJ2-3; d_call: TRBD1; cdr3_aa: CASSQSRPGTVTDTQYF; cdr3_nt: TGCGCCAGCAGTCAGTCACGGCCCGGGACAGTCACAGATACGCAGTATTTT
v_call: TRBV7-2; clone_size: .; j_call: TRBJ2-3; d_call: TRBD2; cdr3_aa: CDSSFTGTSGPVADTQYF; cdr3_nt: TGTGACAGCAGCTTCACCGGGACTAGCGGTCCCGTGGCGGATACGCAGTATTTT
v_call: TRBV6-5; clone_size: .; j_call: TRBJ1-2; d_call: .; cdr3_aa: CASSYSSGDGGYTF; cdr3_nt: TGTGCCAGCAGTTACTCGTCCGGGGACGGTGGCTACACCTTC
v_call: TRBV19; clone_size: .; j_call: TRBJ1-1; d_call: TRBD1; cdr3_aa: CASSIARQGAFF; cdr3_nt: TGTGCCAGTAGTATCGCAAGACAGGGGGCTTTCTTT
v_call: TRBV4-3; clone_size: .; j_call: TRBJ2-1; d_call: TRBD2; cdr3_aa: CASSQDLVRGNSYNEQFF; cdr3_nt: TGCGCCAGCAGCCAAGATCTGGTGCGGGGGAACTCCTACAATGAGCAGTTCTTC
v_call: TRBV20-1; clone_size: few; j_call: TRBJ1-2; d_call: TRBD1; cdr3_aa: CSSSAGQGNGYTF; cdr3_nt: TGCAGTTCATCCGCGGGACAGGGTAATGGCTACACCTTC
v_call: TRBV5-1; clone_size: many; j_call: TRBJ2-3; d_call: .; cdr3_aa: CASSSFGGNTDTQYF; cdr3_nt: TGCGCCAGCAGTTCTTTCGGCGGGAACACAGATACGCAGTATTTT